This T cell receptor (beta chain) originates from a study of T cell repertoires in cytomegalovirus infection. Study in general: Indicated by public TCR beta signatures were CMV infection and matching HLA type. General study findings and limits: Frequencies of public TCR beta families were cumulated, and this identified carriers of CMV plus the relevant HLA.

A note on this clonotype: Its antigen is currently unknown.

TCRdb re-analysed the reads in MiXCR, keeping a single row per CDR3 protein. This sample has approximately 500,000 distinct CDR3 sequences, with roughly 29% found just once. Material: PBMCs. This receptor was identified in a human donor in good health (CMV status not recorded). Some clones in this sample may be carry-over from other donors' samples.

The CDR3 bases are TGTGCCAGCAGCTTTTGGGGGACGAACACCGGGGAGCTGTTTTTT. It specifies CASSFWGTNTGELFF. J is TRBJ2-2 and V is TRBV7-2, with D perhaps TRBD1 or TRBD2 (5 bases each). Germline assignment: CDR1 SGHTA and CDR2 FQGNSA. The CDR3 has 15 residues. V gave up 3 bases and J gave up 0 bases, with 8 bases separating them.